The 3 T cell receptor beta chains in this list originate from one sample, sequenced in a study of T cell clones after liver transplantation. Repertoires were generated with immunoSEQ multiplex PCR, while TCRdb's copy carries only in-frame clones and drops some. The table includes fewer than 110,000 clones, roughly four fifths detected once. The material sequenced was CD4+ T cells from blood, taken around 49 months after liver transplant. These receptors were collected from a human patient who received a liver transplant. Some T cells may be transferred from the graft donor.

The chain joins TRBV6-5 to TRBJ2-1; TRBD2 matches 12 bases. After removal of 6 bases from V and 15 bases from J, the junction contained 6 bases not matched to a gene. In germline, CDR1 is MNHEY, CDR2 SVGAGI. The CDR3 extends over 12 amino acids. CDR3 amino acids: CASSATSGSVFF. The CDR3 DNA is TGTGCCAGCAGCGCGACTAGCGGGAGTGTGTTCTTC.

This chain joins TRBV11-2 and TRBJ2-7, with TRBD2 identical over 10 bases. The CDR3 has 17 amino acids. V shed 4 bases and J 5 bases; nucleotides not matched to a gene: 14. Germline V gene lookup returns CDR1 SGHAT and CDR2 FQNNGV. The CDR3 loop reads CASSSPGLAGAINEQYF. CDR3 nucleotides: TGTGCCAGCAGCTCCCCCGGCCTAGCGGGAGCAATCAACGAGCAGTACTTC.

V and J are TRBV15 and TRBJ1-2; TRBD1 is a possible D gene (5 bases). Trimming cost V 1 base and J 7 bases, with 13 bases left between them. The CDR3 loop spans 14 amino acids. Germline V gives CDR1 LNHNV, CDR2 YYDKDF (reference sequence). The CDR3 region has the DNA TGTGCCACCAGCAGAGGACAGTTCTCGTCTGGCTACACCTTC. It encodes CATSRGQFSSGYTF.